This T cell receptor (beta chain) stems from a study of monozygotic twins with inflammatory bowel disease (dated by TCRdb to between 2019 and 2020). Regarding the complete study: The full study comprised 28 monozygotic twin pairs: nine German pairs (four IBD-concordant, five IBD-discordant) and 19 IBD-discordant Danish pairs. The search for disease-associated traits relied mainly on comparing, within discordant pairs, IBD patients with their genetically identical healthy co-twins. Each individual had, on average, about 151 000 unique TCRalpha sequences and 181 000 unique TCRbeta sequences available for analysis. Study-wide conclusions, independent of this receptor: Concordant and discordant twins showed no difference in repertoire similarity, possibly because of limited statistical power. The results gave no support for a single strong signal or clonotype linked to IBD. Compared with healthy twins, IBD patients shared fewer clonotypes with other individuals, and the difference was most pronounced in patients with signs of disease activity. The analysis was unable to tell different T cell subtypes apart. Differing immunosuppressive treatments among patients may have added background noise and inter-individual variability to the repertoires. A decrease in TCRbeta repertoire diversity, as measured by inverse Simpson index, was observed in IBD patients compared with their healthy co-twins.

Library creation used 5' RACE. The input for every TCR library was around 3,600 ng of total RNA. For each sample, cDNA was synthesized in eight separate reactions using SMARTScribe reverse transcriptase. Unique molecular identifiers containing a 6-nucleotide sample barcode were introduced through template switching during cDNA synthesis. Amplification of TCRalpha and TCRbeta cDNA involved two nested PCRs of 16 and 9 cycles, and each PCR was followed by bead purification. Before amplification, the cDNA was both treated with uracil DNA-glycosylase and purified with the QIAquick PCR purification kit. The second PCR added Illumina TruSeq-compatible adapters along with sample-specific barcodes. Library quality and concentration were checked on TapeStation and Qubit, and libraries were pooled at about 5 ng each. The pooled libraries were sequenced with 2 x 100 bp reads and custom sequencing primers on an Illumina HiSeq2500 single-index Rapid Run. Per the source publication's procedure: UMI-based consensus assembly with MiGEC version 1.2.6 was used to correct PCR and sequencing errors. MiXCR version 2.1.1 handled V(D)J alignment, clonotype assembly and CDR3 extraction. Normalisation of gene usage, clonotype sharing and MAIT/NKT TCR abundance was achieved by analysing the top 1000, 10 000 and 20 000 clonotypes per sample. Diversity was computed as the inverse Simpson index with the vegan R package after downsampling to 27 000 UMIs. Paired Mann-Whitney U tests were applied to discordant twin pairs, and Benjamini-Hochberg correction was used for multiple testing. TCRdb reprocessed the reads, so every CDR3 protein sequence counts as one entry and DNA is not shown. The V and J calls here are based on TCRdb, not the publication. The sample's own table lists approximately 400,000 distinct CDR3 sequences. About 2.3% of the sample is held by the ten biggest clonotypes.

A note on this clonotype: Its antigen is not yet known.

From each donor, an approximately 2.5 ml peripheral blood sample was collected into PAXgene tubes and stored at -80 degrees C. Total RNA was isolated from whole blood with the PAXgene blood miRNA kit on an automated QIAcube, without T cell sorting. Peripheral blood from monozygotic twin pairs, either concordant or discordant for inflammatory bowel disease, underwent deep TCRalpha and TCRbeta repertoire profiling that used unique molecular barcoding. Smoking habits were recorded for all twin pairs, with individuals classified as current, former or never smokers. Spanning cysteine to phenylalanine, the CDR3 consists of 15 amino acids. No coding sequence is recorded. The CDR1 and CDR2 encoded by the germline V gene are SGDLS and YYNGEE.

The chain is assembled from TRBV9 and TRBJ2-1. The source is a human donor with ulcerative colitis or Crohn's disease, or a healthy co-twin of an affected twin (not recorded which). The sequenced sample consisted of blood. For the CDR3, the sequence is CASSGSRSSYNEQFF.